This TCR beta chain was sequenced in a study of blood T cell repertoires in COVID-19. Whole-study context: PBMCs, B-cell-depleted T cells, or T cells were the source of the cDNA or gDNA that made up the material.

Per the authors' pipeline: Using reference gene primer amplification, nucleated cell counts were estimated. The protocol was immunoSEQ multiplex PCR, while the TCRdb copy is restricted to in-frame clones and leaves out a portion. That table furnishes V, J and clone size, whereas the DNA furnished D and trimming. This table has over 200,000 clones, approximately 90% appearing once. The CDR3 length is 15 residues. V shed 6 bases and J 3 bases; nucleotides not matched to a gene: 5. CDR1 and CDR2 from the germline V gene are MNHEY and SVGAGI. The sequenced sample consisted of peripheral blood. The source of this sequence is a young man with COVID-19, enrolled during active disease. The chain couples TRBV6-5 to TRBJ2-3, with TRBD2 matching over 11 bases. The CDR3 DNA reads TGTGCCAGCAGATTTAGCGGGGGGGCAACAGATACGCAGTATTTT. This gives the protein CASRFSGGATDTQYF.